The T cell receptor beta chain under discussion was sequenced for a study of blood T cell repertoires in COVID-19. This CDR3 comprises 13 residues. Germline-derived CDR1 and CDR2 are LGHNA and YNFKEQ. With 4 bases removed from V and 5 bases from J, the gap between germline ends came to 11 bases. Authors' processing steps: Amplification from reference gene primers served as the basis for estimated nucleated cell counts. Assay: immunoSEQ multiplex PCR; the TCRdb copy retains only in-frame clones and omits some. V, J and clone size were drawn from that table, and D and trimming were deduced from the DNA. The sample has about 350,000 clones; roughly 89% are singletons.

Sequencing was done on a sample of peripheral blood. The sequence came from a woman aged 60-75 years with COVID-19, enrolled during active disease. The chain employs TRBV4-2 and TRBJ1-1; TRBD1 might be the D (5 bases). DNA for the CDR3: TGTGCCAGCAGCCGACTCGGGGGAACTGAAGCTTTCTTT. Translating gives CASSRLGGTEAFF.